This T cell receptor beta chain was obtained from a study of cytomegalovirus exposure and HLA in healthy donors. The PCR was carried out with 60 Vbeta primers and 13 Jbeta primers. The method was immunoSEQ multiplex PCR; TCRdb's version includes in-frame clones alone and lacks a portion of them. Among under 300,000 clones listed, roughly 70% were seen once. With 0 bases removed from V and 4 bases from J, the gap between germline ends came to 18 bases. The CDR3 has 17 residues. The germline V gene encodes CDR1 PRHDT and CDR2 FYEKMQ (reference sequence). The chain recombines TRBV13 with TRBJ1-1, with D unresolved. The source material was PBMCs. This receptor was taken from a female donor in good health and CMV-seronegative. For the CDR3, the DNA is TGTGCCAGCAGCTTAGGAGGATCGGGGTTGGCGGCCACTGAAGCTTTCTTT. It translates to CASSLGGSGLAATEAFF.